The 7 T cell receptor beta chains listed next were all sequenced from one sample in a study of response to subunit inactivated influenza vaccine. TCRdb itself ran the RT-PCR reads through MiXCR, one entry per CDR3 protein. The table lists roughly 760,000 distinct CDR3 sequences, about 20% of them singletons. The sample was PBMCs from blood, taken 5 days after vaccination. These receptors were taken from a man in his fifties who received an inactivated influenza vaccine.

The chain is built from TRBV20-1 and TRBJ2-3, with TRBD1 identical over 7 bases. The CDR3 covers 15 residues. The germline gives CDR1 DFQATT, CDR2 SNEGSKA (reference sequence). V was pared by 5 bases and J by 0 bases, with 8 bases of the junction left unmatched. The CDR3: CSAPRTGVSTDTQYF. The CDR3 DNA reads as TGCAGTGCTCCCCGGACAGGAGTCAGCACAGATACGCAGTATTTT.

V gene TRBV28 combines with J gene TRBJ2-7, with D maybe TRBD2 (6 bases). The ends were cut back, 6 bases at V and 6 bases at J, with 15 bases in the middle. This CDR3 has 13 amino acids. Germline values: CDR1 MDHEN, CDR2 SYDVKM. The CDR3 nucleotides are TGTGCCAGCAGCCGGCGACCGGGACTCGAGCAGTACTTC. Translated, it gives CASSRRPGLEQYF.

The chain uses TRBV28 and TRBJ2-7, with a weak D call TRBD2 (6 bases). The ends were cut back, 3 bases at V and 11 bases at J, with 32 bases in the middle. Per germline, CDR1 MDHEN and CDR2 SYDVKM. This CDR3 comprises 18 residues. The CDR3 DNA reads TGTGCCAGCAGTTTCACGTCTCGGGGGACTTTCTTGGGAACGAAAGAGTACTTC. Its translation: CASSFTSRGTFLGTKEYF.

The V gene is TRBV3-1, the J gene TRBJ2-7; 9 bases fit TRBD2. CDR1 is LGHDT and CDR2 is YNNKEL in the germline V gene (reference sequence). V lost 2 bases to trimming and J lost 3 bases; unmatched junction nucleotides: 5. This CDR3 comprises 15 residues. The CDR3 coding sequence is TGTGCCAGCAGCCAATTTCTAGCGGGACTCTACGAGCAGTACTTC. This gives the protein CASSQFLAGLYEQYF.

The chain combines TRBV27 with TRBJ2-7, with a possible D match to TRBD1 (6 bases). V shed 4 bases and J shed 5 bases, with 18 bases lying between them. The length of the CDR3 is 15 residues. Germline CDR1 is MNHEY and CDR2 is SMNVEV (reference sequence). DNA of the CDR3: TGTGCCAGCAGTTCCCCCCTGGGGCAGGGGAACGAGCAGTACTTC. Translating it yields CASSSPLGQGNEQYF.

The chain couples TRBV6-1 to TRBJ2-1, with D unresolved. The CDR3 contains 13 residues. Germline-derived CDR1 and CDR2 are MNHNS and SASEGT. Between the trimmed V and J ends, which lost 2 bases and 9 bases, there was a span of 11 bases. CDR3 coding DNA: TGTGCCAGCAGTGAACCGCGCTATTCTGAGCAGTTCTTC. Its translation is CASSEPRYSEQFF.

This chain joins TRBV9 and TRBJ2-1; 9 bases map to TRBD2. Germline CDR1 SGDLS, CDR2 YYNGEE. The ends lost 0 bases at V and 4 bases at J; junction bases unmatched: 5. This CDR3 contains 16 residues. The CDR3 is CASSVGVTSGYNEQFF. DNA of the CDR3: TGTGCCAGCAGCGTAGGCGTGACTAGCGGTTACAATGAGCAGTTCTTC.